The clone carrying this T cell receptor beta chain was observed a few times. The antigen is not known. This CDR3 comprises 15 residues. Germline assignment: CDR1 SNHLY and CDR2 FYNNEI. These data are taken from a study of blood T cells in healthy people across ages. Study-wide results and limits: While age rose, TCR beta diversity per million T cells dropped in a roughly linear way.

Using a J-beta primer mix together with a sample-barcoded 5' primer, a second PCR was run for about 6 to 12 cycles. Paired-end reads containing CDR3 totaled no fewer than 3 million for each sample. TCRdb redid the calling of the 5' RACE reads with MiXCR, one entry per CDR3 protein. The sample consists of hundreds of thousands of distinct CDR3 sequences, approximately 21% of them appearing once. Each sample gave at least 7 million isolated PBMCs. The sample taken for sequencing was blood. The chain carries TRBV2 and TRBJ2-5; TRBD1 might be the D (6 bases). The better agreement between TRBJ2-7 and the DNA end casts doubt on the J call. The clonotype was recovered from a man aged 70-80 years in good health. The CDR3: CASSAGPTGSYEQYF. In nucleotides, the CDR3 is TGTGCCAGCAGCGCCGGGCCGACAGGATCCTACGAGCAGTACTTC.